These 25 T cell receptor beta chains originate from one sample sequenced in a study of identical twins. Via MiXCR, TCRdb re-called the 5' RACE reads, giving one row per CDR3 protein. The sample has approximately 300,000 distinct CDR3 sequences, just under 9.5% seen once. Separately, the same data were catalogued under a study of yellow fever vaccine responses in identical twins.

Material: CD8+ T cells sorted from blood. These receptors all stem from a young woman in good health.

The J gene is TRBJ2-1, the V gene TRBV4-2; the D gene is possibly TRBD2 (6 bases). Trimming pared 1 base from V and 9 bases from J, leaving 13 bases between. Germline CDR1 is LGHNA and CDR2 is YNFKEQ. This CDR3 region has 14 residues. The CDR3 is CASSQGGGASEQFF. In DNA, the CDR3 is TGTGCCAGCAGCCAAGGTGGCGGGGCATCTGAGCAGTTCTTC.

This clonotype was counted many times. CDR3 region: CASSLSPSGELFF. CDR3 DNA sequence: TGTGCCAGCAGTCTAAGCCCCTCCGGGGAGCTGTTTTTT. The chain couples TRBV12-3 or TRBV12-4 to TRBJ2-2; D not resolved. V lost 5 bases and J lost 6, with 10 bases in between. The CDR3 has 13 residues.

This clonotype turned up a few times. This chain links TRBV13 with TRBJ2-7; D remains ambiguous. Per the germline V gene, CDR1 is PRHDT and CDR2 is FYEKMQ (reference sequence). Trimming shortened V by 6 bases and J by 0 bases, and 18 bases separated the two germline ends. This CDR3 is 16 amino acids long. The chain's CDR3 is CASSLGMVSSSYEQYF. In DNA, the CDR3 is TGTGCCAGCAGTCTTGGTATGGTAAGCAGCTCCTACGAGCAGTACTTC.

The V gene is TRBV25-1, the J gene TRBJ1-5; no reliable D call. V lost 0 bases and J lost 7, with 10 bases in between. The CDR3 is 14 residues long. The germline CDR1 and CDR2 sequences are MGHDK and SYGVNS. The CDR3: CASSEYNGMQPQHF. The CDR3 bases are TGTGCCAGCAGTGAATATAATGGGATGCAGCCCCAGCATTTT.

This clonotype has a count of ten or more. The gene calls are TRBV28 and TRBJ2-7; 7 bases agree with TRBD1. Germline assignment: CDR1 MDHEN and CDR2 SYDVKM. This CDR3 has 18 residues. J lost 1 base, V lost 2 bases, and 14 bases had no gene match. The CDR3 sequence: CASSLGLPGQIGSYEQYF. Here the CDR3 DNA reads TGTGCCAGCAGTTTAGGTCTTCCGGGACAGATAGGATCCTACGAGCAGTACTTC.

The chain has TRBV4-3 and TRBJ2-2, with TRBD2 identical over 7 bases. Germline values: CDR1 LGHNA, CDR2 YSLEER. Trimming removed 4 bases from V and 6 bases from J; junction bases left unmatched: 8. The CDR3 is 15 amino acids. CDR3 coding DNA: TGCGCCAGCAGCCGCCTTAGGGAGGGTGCCGGGGAGCTGTTTTTT. Amino acids: CASSRLREGAGELFF.

This clonotype was found many times. This chain links TRBV4-2 with TRBJ2-1; D call uncertain. The CDR3 has 15 amino acids. The V gene lost 5 bases and the J gene lost 0 bases, with 11 bases spanning the gap. Germline CDR1 is LGHNA and CDR2 is YNFKEQ. CDR3 sequence: CASSSTPSSYNEQFF. The CDR3 DNA reads as TGTGCCAGCAGCTCTACCCCGAGCTCCTACAATGAGCAGTTCTTC.

The chain joins TRBV6-1 to TRBJ2-5; TRBD2 matches at 11 bases. The ends lost 6 bases at V and 1 base at J; junction bases unmatched: 4. The CDR3 has 15 residues. Germline V lookup: CDR1 MNHNS, CDR2 SASEGT. The CDR3 nucleotides read TGTGCCAGCAGAGTACTAGCGGGAGTCCAAGAGACCCAGTACTTC. It specifies CASRVLAGVQETQYF.

The CDR3: CASSTDAPDSLNLETQYF. The CDR3 DNA reads TGCGCCAGCAGCACAGATGCTCCCGACAGTCTTAACCTAGAGACCCAGTACTTC. The V gene is TRBV5-1, the J gene TRBJ2-5, with D possibly matching TRBD1 (5 bases). The CDR3 extends over 18 amino acids. The germline V gene has CDR1 SGHRS and CDR2 YFSETQ. The ends were cut back, 4 bases at V and 4 bases at J, with 26 bases in the middle. Full variable domain (outside the CDR3, taken from reference TRBV5-1 and TRBJ2-5): KAGVTQTPRYLIKTRGQQVTLSCSPISGHRSVSWYQQTPGQGLQFLFEYFSETQRNKGNFPGRFSGRQFSNSRSEMNVSTLELGDSALYLCASSTDAPDSLNLETQYFGPGTRLLVL.

This clonotype was seen at least ten times. The chain has TRBV27 and TRBJ2-7; either TRBD1 or TRBD2 may fit D (5 bases each). In germline, CDR1 is MNHEY, CDR2 SMNVEV (reference sequence). Trimming removed 5 bases from V and 3 bases from J, with 14 bases in between. The CDR3 consists of 14 residues. As DNA, the CDR3 is TGTGCCAGCAGTAACTCGGGACGGGTCTACGAGCAGTACTTC. This encodes CASSNSGRVYEQYF.

The table lists this clonotype with a few counts. This chain uses TRBV20-1 with TRBJ2-3; D perhaps matches TRBD2 (6 bases). There are 15 residues in the CDR3. Germline-derived CDR1 and CDR2 are DFQATT and SNEGSKA (reference sequence). The ends were cut back, 2 bases at V and 0 bases at J, with 12 bases in the middle. The CDR3 spells CSARSRTISTDTQYF. The DNA for the CDR3 is TGCAGTGCTAGATCAAGGACTATTAGCACAGATACGCAGTATTTT.

This clonotype was seen only a few times. V usage is TRBV20-1 and J usage is TRBJ1-3, with no clear D. V shed 0 bases and J shed 7 bases, with 4 bases lying between them. Germline V gene data show CDR1 as DFQATT and CDR2 as SNEGSKA (reference sequence). This CDR3 comprises 11 residues. CDR3 nucleotide sequence: TGCAGTGCTAGAGAGGCGAACACCATATATTTT. It encodes CSAREANTIYF.

This clonotype occurred many times. CDR3: CASSPGPRPVEQYF. The DNA for the CDR3 is TGTGCCAGCAGTCCGGGACCCCGGCCTGTCGAGCAGTACTTC. This chain links TRBV7-9 with TRBJ2-7, with D perhaps TRBD1 or TRBD2 (5 bases each). Between the trimmed V and J ends, which lost 6 bases and 6 bases, there was a span of 18 bases. The CDR3 has 14 residues. CDR1 SEHNR and CDR2 FQNEAQ come from the germline V gene (reference sequence).

V is TRBV20-1 and J is TRBJ1-5; 10 bases line up with TRBD1. The CDR3 runs 14 residues. In germline, CDR1 is DFQATT, CDR2 SNEGSKA (reference sequence). The trim removed 3 bases at V and 6 bases at J, leaving 5 bases unmatched. CDR3 loop: CSARTGGDGQPQHF. CDR3 sequence (DNA): TGCAGTGCTAGGACAGGGGGCGACGGTCAGCCCCAGCATTTT.

The V call is TRBV20-1, the J call TRBJ2-7; either TRBD1 or TRBD2 may fit D (5 bases each). V lost 3 bases and J 2 bases, leaving 14 bases between the germline ends. CDR3 length: 14 amino acids. The V gene's germline CDR1 is DFQATT and CDR2 SNEGSKA (reference sequence). The CDR3 nucleotides read TGCAGTGCTAGCGAACAGGACGGGGCCTACGAGCAGTACTTC. This translates into CSASEQDGAYEQYF.

In this sample, this clonotype turned up a few times. The chain uses TRBV28 and TRBJ2-7; D possibly corresponds to TRBD2 (6 bases). This CDR3 contains 16 residues. Germline CDR1 MDHEN, CDR2 SYDVKM. Trimming removed 1 base at V and 2 bases at J, with 15 bases between. As DNA, the CDR3 is TGTGCCAGCAGTTTATCCCTCATCGGACTAACCTACGAGCAGTACTTC. Its translation is CASSLSLIGLTYEQYF.

This clonotype appeared a few times. The chain links TRBV6-2 or TRBV6-3 to TRBJ2-1, with D maybe TRBD2 (6 bases). The CDR3 is 16 amino acids. Germline loops: CDR1 MNHEY, CDR2 SVGEGT. Trimming took off 3 bases at V and 0 bases at J, with 12 bases between the two ends. CDR3 nucleotides: TGTGCCAGCAGTTATCAAGCGGGCGTCTCCTACAATGAGCAGTTCTTC. It translates to CASSYQAGVSYNEQFF.

This clonotype has just a few counts. The rearrangement links TRBV7-6 to TRBJ2-1; the match to TRBD2 covers 8 bases. From germline, CDR1 is SGHVS and CDR2 FNYEAQ. The CDR3 runs 15 residues. V lost 4 bases to trimming and J lost 10 bases; unmatched junction nucleotides: 12. The CDR3 here is CASSSQREPSGEQFF. The CDR3 coding sequence is TGTGCCAGCAGCTCCCAGCGGGAGCCGAGCGGAGAGCAGTTCTTC.

J is TRBJ1-2 and V is TRBV20-1, with a weak D call TRBD1 (6 bases). Looked up from germline, CDR1 is DFQATT and CDR2 is SNEGSKA (reference sequence). CDR3 length equals 12 residues. V was trimmed by 4 bases and J by 3 bases, leaving 9 bases between them. CDR3 residues: CSAKSGDYGYTF. CDR3 bases: TGCAGTGCTAAATCAGGGGACTATGGCTACACCTTC.

A word on this clonotype: At one of its ends the junction is not consistent with the germline gene, which may arise from a read error. V gene TRBV9 combines with J gene TRBJ2-4, with 9 bases identical to TRBD2. From germline, CDR1 is SGDLS and CDR2 YYNGEE. The CDR3 spans 9 residues. CDR3 DNA: TGTGCAAACGGAGCTAGCGGGAACTTC. It encodes CANGASGNF.

This clonotype was recorded at least ten times. This chain connects TRBV12-3 or TRBV12-4 to TRBJ2-1; D is uncertain. V lost 1 base and J 10 bases, leaving 11 bases between the germline ends. CDR3 length: 13 amino acids. DNA of the CDR3: TGTGCCAGCAGTTTAGGTTGGGTTAGCGAGCAGTTCTTC. It encodes CASSLGWVSEQFF.

This chain connects TRBV4-1 to TRBJ1-2, with D unresolved. The CDR3 is 13 amino acids. The ends were cut back, 0 bases at V and 6 bases at J, with 8 bases in the middle. CDR1 MGHRA and CDR2 YSYEKL come from the germline V gene. The DNA for the CDR3 is TGCGCCAGCAGCCAAGATTTCGCGGATGGCTACACCTTC. Residues: CASSQDFADGYTF.

This clonotype was counted between two and nine times. V is TRBV11-2 and J is TRBJ1-3; 10 bases are shared with TRBD1. V shed 4 bases, J shed 3 bases, and the junction held 6 bases outside the gene matches. This CDR3 has 16 amino acids. CDR1 is SGHAT and CDR2 is FQNNGV in the germline V gene. The CDR3 loop is CASSSTGGVDGNTIYF. CDR3 bases: TGTGCCAGCAGCTCGACAGGGGGCGTGGATGGAAACACCATATATTTT.

The chain carries TRBV16 and TRBJ2-3; D is possibly TRBD1 (5 bases). Germline-derived CDR1 and CDR2 are KGHSY and FQNENV. V shed 0 bases and J shed 0 bases, with 16 bases lying between them. The CDR3 is 18 residues long. CDR3: CASSQSSGNGFSTDTQYF. The DNA for the CDR3 is TGTGCCAGCAGCCAATCTTCAGGGAACGGGTTCAGCACAGATACGCAGTATTTT.

This clonotype was detected a few times. The chain employs TRBV12-3 or TRBV12-4 and TRBJ2-5; no clear D. V was cut by 2 bases and J by 3 bases, with 10 bases left in between. The length of the CDR3 is 14 residues. The CDR3 coding sequence is TGTGCCAGCAGTTTATTCGGAACTAAAGAGACCCAGTACTTC. It specifies CASSLFGTKETQYF.